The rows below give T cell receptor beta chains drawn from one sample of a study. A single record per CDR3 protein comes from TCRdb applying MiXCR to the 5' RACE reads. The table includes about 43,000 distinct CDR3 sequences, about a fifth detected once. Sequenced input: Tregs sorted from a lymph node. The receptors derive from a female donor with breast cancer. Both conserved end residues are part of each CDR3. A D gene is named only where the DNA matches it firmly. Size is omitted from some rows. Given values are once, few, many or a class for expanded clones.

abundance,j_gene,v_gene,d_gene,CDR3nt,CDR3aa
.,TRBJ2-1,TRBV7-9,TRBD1,TGTGCCAGCAGCATAGCCGGGACAGGGGCAAACAATGAGCAGTTCTTC,CASSIAGTGANNEQFF
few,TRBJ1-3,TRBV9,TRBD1,TGTGCCAGCAGCCCACCTCCCGGGACAGCCGGAAACACCATATATTTT,CASSPPPGTAGNTIYF
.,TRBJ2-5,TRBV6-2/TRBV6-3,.,TGTGCCAGCAGCATAACAAGGATCCAAGAGACCCAGTACTTC,CASSITRIQETQYF
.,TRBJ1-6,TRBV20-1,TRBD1,TGCAGTGCTAGCGACCCCGACAGGGGCTATTCACCCCTCCACTTT,CSASDPDRGYSPLHF
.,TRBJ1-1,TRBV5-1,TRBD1,TGCGCCAGCAGCCCAGGGACAGGTGAAGCTTTCTTT,CASSPGTGEAFF
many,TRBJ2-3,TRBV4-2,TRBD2,TGTGCCAGCAGCCAGCGGGAGAGCACAGATACGCAGTATTTT,CASSQRESTDTQYF
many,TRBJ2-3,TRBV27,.,TGTGCCAGCAGTTTTCGATCCTTGCCAGATACGCAGTATTTT,CASSFRSLPDTQYF
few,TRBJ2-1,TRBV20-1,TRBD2,TGCAGTGCTCTGACTAGCGGGGGGTACAATGAGCAGTTCTTC,CSALTSGGYNEQFF
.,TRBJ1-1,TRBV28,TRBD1,TGTGCCAGCAGCCTCGTACAGGGGGAGGCGATGAACACTGAAGCTTTCTTT,CASSLVQGEAMNTEAFF
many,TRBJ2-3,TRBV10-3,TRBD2,TGTGCCATCAGTGAGACTAGCGGGAAAGCAACGCAGTATTTT,CAISETSGKATQYF
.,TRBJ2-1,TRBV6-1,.,TGTACCAGCAGTGAGCAGGGGTCCTACAATGAGCAGTTCTTC,CTSSEQGSYNEQFF
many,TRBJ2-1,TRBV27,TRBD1,TGTGCCAGCATTTCCGGGACAGGGGGTCTGAATGAGCAGTTCTTC,CASISGTGGLNEQFF
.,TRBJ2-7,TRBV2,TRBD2,TGTGCCAGCATGGAGCGGGAGGAATCCTACGAGCAGTACTTC,CASMEREESYEQYF
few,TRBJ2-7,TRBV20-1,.,TGCAGTGCTTCCCAGTCCGTCGACATCGAGCAGTACTTC,CSASQSVDIEQYF
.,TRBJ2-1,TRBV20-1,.,TGCAGTGCTAGAGACGTCTTGGACGGAAACCTTTACAATGAGCAGTTCTTC,CSARDVLDGNLYNEQFF
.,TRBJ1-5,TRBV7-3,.,TGTGCCAGCAGCTTAAAACATATCTATCAGCCCCAGCATTTT,CASSLKHIYQPQHF
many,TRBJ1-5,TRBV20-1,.,TGCAGTGCTAGGGGACCGAATCAGCCCCAGCATTTT,CSARGPNQPQHF
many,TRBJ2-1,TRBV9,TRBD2,TGTGCCAGCAGCAAGCGACTAGCGGAGGAGCAGTTCTTC,CASSKRLAEEQFF
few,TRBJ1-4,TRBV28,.,TGTGCCAGCAGATTGGGAGGGTTCCTGGCTAATGAAAAACTGTTTTTT,CASRLGGFLANEKLFF
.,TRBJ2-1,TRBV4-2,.,TGTGCCAGCAGCCAACAGGGGAATGAGCAGTTCTTC,CASSQQGNEQFF
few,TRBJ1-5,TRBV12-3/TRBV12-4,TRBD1,TGTGCCAGCAGTCCCCACCGGGACAGGGAATCTTTCCAATCGAAGCCCCAGCATTTT,CASSPHRDRESFQSKPQHF
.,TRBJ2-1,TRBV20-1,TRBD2,TGCAGTGCTAGAAGGGGCGGGAGGGGGTACAATGAGCAGTTCTTC,CSARRGGRGYNEQFF
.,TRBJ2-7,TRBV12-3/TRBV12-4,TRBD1,TGTGCCAGCAGGCGACAGGGGAGCTCCTACGAGCAGTACTTC,CASRRQGSSYEQYF
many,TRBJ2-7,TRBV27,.,TGTGCCAGCAGTTTATCCTTTTTGGGGTTCATTGAAACCTACGAGCAGTACTTC,CASSLSFLGFIETYEQYF
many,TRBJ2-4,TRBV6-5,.,TGTGCCAGCAGTTACTCGTATTCGGTTCCCAAAAACATTCAGTACTTC,CASSYSYSVPKNIQYF
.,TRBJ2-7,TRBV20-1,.,TGCAGTGCTAGAGATCCGAACTCGGGATCCTACGAGCAGTACTTC,CSARDPNSGSYEQYF
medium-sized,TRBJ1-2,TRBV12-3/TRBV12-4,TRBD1,TGTGCCAGCAGTTTAGACAGGGGGAAAAGTGGCTACACCTTC,CASSLDRGKSGYTF
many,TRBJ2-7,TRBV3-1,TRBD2,TGTGCCAGCAGCTCAAGACTAGCGGGGGACTACGAGCAGTACTTC,CASSSRLAGDYEQYF
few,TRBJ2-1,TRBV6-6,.,TGTGCCAGCAACAGGCCCGGGACTGAAGACAATGAGCAGTTCTTC,CASNRPGTEDNEQFF
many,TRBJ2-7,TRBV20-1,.,TGCAGTGCTAGAGATATAAGAGGGAGTGAAAACGAGCAGTACTTC,CSARDIRGSENEQYF
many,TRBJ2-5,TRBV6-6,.,TGTGCCAGCAGGGGGTGGGGAGGCCCCCAAGAGACCCAGTACTTC,CASRGWGGPQETQYF
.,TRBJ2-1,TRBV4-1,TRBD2,TGCGCCAGCAGCCAAGAGAGGGTATCGGGGGGACAGCAGTTCTTC,CASSQERVSGGQQFF
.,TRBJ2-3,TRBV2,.,TGTGCCCGCAGTGAAGCGATAGTTGGAGATACGCAGTATTTT,CARSEAIVGDTQYF
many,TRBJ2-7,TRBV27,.,TGTGCCAGCAGTTTATCGCGACTAACATACGAGCAGTACTTC,CASSLSRLTYEQYF
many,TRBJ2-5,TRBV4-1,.,TGCGCCAGCAGCCAAATAGGAGGGGAGACCCAGTACTTC,CASSQIGGETQYF
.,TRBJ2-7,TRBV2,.,TGTGCCAGCAGTGAGTCTCTGGACTTCCCCTACGAGCAGTACTTC,CASSESLDFPYEQYF
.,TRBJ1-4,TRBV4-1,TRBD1,TGCACCAGCAGCCAGGAGACAGGGAATCGGGAAAAACTGTTTTTT,CTSSQETGNREKLFF
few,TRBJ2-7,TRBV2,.,TGTGCCAGCAGCCCATTCTGGCGGGGGCTCAGCTCCTACGAGCAGTACTTC,CASSPFWRGLSSYEQYF
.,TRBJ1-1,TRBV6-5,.,TGTGCCAGCAGTCTGATTGACAGATCTGAAGCTTTCTTT,CASSLIDRSEAFF
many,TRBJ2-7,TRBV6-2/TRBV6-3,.,TGTGCCAGCCGCCCCTCGAGGAGGCGGTACGAGCAGTACTTC,CASRPSRRRYEQYF
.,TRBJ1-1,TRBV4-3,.,TGCGCCAGCAGCCAAGAAGTGTACACTGAAGCTTTCTTT,CASSQEVYTEAFF
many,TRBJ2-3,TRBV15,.,TGTGCCACCAGCAGAGAGTCCAGAGGGGGCACAGATACGCAGTATTTT,CATSRESRGGTDTQYF
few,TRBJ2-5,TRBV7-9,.,TGTGCCAGCAGCTCAAGGCGGGAACAAGAGACCCAGTACTTC,CASSSRREQETQYF
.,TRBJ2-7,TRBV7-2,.,TGTGCCAGCAGCTTCACTAGAGGGGACTACGAGCAGTACTTC,CASSFTRGDYEQYF
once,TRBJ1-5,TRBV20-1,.,TGCAGTGCTAGAGGAGGATTCGGCAATCAGCCCCAGCATTTT,CSARGGFGNQPQHF
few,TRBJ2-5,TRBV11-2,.,TGTGCCAGCAGTACCTTGAGTCCCCAGTACTTC,CASSTLSPQYF
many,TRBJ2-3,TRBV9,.,TGTGCCAGCAGCGTAGCGGGGGATGTCACAGATACGCAGTATTTT,CASSVAGDVTDTQYF
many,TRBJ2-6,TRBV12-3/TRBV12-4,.,TGTGCCAGCACCGACAGCTCTGGGGCCAACGTCCTGACTTTC,CASTDSSGANVLTF